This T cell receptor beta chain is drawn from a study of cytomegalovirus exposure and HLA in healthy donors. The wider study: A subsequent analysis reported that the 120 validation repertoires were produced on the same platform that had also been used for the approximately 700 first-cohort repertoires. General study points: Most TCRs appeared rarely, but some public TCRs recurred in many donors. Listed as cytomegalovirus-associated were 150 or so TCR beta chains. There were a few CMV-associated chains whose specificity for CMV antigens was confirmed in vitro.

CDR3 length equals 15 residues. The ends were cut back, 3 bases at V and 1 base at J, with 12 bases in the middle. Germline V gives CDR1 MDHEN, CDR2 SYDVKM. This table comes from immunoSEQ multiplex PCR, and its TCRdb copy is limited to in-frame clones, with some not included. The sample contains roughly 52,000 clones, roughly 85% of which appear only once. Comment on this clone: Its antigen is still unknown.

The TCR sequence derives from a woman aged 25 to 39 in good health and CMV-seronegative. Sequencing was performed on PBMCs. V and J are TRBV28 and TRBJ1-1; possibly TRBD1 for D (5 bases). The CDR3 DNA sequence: TGTGCCAGCAGTTTGTTTGGCGGGACGAACACTGAAGCTTTCTTT. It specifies CASSLFGGTNTEAFF.